The 4 T cell receptor beta chains presented below share a single source sample, sequenced in a study of blood T cell repertoires in COVID-19 (TCRdb year 2020). The receptor library was made with the immunoSEQ multiplex PCR assay. Not all clones reach the TCRdb copy of this immuneACCESS table, which keeps in-frame sequences only. Checked studies attribute under half of the gap to unresolved V genes and leave the rest unexplained. This sample is represented by approximately 150,000 clones; approximately 81% of them were singletons. 5.6% of the sample comes from the top ten. The sample taken for sequencing was PBMCs or T cells enriched from blood (not recorded which). The origin of the receptors is a woman between 35 and 50 years old with acute COVID-19.

The chain carries TRBV11-2 and TRBJ2-7; possible D gene TRBD2, 5 bases. The germline V gene has CDR1 SGHAT and CDR2 FQNNGV. This CDR3 is 13 amino acids long. The V gene lost 3 bases and the J gene lost 5 bases, with 11 bases spanning the gap. The CDR3 spells CASSLSVGDEQYF. The CDR3 nucleotides are TGTGCCAGCAGCTTGTCTGTCGGGGACGAGCAGTACTTC.

The chain employs TRBV7-8 and TRBJ2-3; 13 bases fit TRBD2. The germline V gene encodes CDR1 SGHVS and CDR2 FQNEAQ. The CDR3 is made up of 16 amino acids. The V and J ends lost 5 bases and 4 bases, in that order; junction bases with no gene match: 6. CDR3 residues: CASSRGTSGEADTQYF. The CDR3 coding sequence is TGTGCCAGCAGCCGAGGGACTAGCGGGGAAGCAGATACGCAGTATTTT.

The chain uses TRBV29-1 and TRBJ2-3; 7 positions match TRBD2. The CDR3 has 14 residues. The J segment lost 4 bases and the V segment lost 1 base, leaving 5 bases of the junction unmatched. Germline loops: CDR1 SQVTM, CDR2 ANQGSEA. CDR3 nucleotides: TGCAGCGTTGAAGTCGGCGGGAGTTCAGATACGCAGTATTTT. Translating it yields CSVEVGGSSDTQYF.

This chain links TRBV7-6 with TRBJ2-2, with TRBD2 identical over 7 bases. J was trimmed by 0 bases and V by 7 bases; bases with no gene match: 5. Germline V CDR1 and CDR2: SGHVS, FNYEAQ. This CDR3 region has 15 residues. CDR3 sequence reads: CASTSLAANTGELFF. CDR3 bases: TGTGCCAGCACGAGTCTAGCGGCGAACACCGGGGAGCTGTTTTTT.